The entry that follows covers one T cell receptor (beta chain) sequence. Its antigen remains unknown. Deletions cut 7 bases from V and 4 bases from J, with 21 bases between. Germline assignment: CDR1 LNHDA and CDR2 SQIVND (reference sequence). There are 16 residues in the CDR3. The sample is drawn from a study of shared clonotypes between healthy human individuals. For the study at large: Donors, aged 18 to 49, were a couple of women and three men.

Template for every sorted-subset replicate PCR totaled around 200 ng DNA, 30,000 to 35,000 T cell genomes. The data were produced by immunoSEQ multiplex PCR, yet TCRdb's version contains in-frame clones alone and is incomplete. The sample has over 2,000,000 clones; 90% to 95% are singletons. Study-level findings and limits: Approximately 5% of naive CD4 clonotypes were shared across a handful of donors.

Selected positively for CCR7 and CD45RO-negative, naive CD8 cells excluded terminally differentiated effector memory CD45RA+ cells. Those who donated, Caucasian adults without exception, all lived in Nashville, Tennessee. The sample consisted of naive CD8+ T cells from PBMCs. The TCR originated in a man between 18 and 29 years old in good health. Some clones in this sample may be carry-over from other donors' samples. This sequence joins TRBV19 and TRBJ2-3; no firm D call. CDR3 DNA: TGTGCCAGTACGGCGGCCTGGGGATTGGTCTCAGATACGCAGTATTTT. Its protein is CASTAAWGLVSDTQYF.